Presented here are 16 T cell receptor beta chains from one specimen sequenced in a study of identical twins. Via MiXCR, TCRdb re-called the 5' RACE reads, giving one row per CDR3 protein. The profile shows 1.5 million to 2 million distinct CDR3 sequences, less than 40% of them singletons. Sequencing used cord blood. The receptors stem from a newborn girl in good health.

The gene calls are TRBV7-8 and TRBJ2-3; possibly TRBD2 for D (6 bases). Germline V gives CDR1 SGHVS, CDR2 FQNEAQ. The CDR3 is 15 residues long. The germline V and J ends were trimmed by 6 bases and 1 base, with 14 bases remaining between them. This CDR3 is CASSSGTLRTDTQYF. The CDR3, as DNA: TGTGCCAGCAGTTCCGGGACTCTCCGCACAGATACGCAGTATTTT.

This clonotype was counted many times. The chain is built from TRBV10-1 and TRBJ1-2; the match to TRBD1 covers 7 bases. Per the germline V gene, CDR1 is WNHNN and CDR2 is SYGVQD (reference sequence). The CDR3 is 13 amino acids. The ends lost 5 bases at V and 7 bases at J; junction bases unmatched: 7. CDR3 DNA: TGCGCCAGCAGTCCAGACAGGGCGGCTGGCTACACCTTC. Amino acids: CASSPDRAAGYTF.

The CDR3 region has the DNA TGCGCCAGCAGCTTGGCCGGGACATCTACCTACGAGCAGTACTTC. Translation: CASSLAGTSTYEQYF. V usage is TRBV5-1 and J usage is TRBJ2-7; a weak D match, TRBD1 (6 bases). Trimming removed 0 bases from V and 2 bases from J, with 12 bases in between. CDR1 SGHRS and CDR2 YFSETQ come from the germline V gene. CDR3 length equals 15 residues. Variable domain in full (rest from reference TRBV5-1 and TRBJ2-7): KAGVTQTPRYLIKTRGQQVTLSCSPISGHRSVSWYQQTPGQGLQFLFEYFSETQRNKGNFPGRFSGRQFSNSRSEMNVSTLELGDSALYLCASSLAGTSTYEQYFGPGTRLTVT.

The rearrangement uses TRBV10-3 and TRBJ2-7; D might be TRBD1 or TRBD2, each matching 5 bases. Trimming took 3 bases from V and 1 from J, leaving 13 bases between them. CDR3 size: 15 residues. CDR1 and CDR2 (germline): ENHRY, SYGVKD. In DNA form, the CDR3 reads TGTGCCATCAGTGAAGTCCGGGACGGTTCCTACGAGCAGTACTTC. It specifies CAISEVRDGSYEQYF.

The sample holds many counts of this clonotype. V usage is TRBV21-1 and J usage is TRBJ2-5; the table's TRBD1 call for D was not verified on the DNA. TRBV21-1 is a known pseudogene. CDR3 length: 12 amino acids. The CDR3 DNA reads TGTGCCAGCAGCAAAGTTCCGGACAGCCCGTACTTC. Translation: CASSKVPDSPYF.

This clonotype came up a few times. The chain uses TRBV5-6 and TRBJ2-7; 7 bases map to TRBD1. V lost 4 bases to trimming and J lost 2 bases; unmatched junction nucleotides: 9. The germline V gene encodes CDR1 SGHDT and CDR2 YYEEEE. This CDR3 has 15 amino acids. In nucleotides, the CDR3 is TGTGCCAGCAGCCTTTCCCTCACAGGGGCCTACGAGCAGTACTTC. Translated, it gives CASSLSLTGAYEQYF. The full variable domain, in which reference TRBV5-6 and TRBJ2-7 provide the parts outside the CDR3, is DAGVTQSPTHLIKTRGQQVTLRCSPKSGHDTVSWYQQALGQGPQFIFQYYEEEERQRGNFPDRFSGHQFPNYSSELNVNALLLGDSALYLCASSLSLTGAYEQYFGPGTRLTVT.

The gene calls are TRBV3-1 and TRBJ2-5; D unclear. Germline V gene data show CDR1 as LGHDT and CDR2 as YNNKEL (reference sequence). The CDR3 consists of 13 residues. V was clipped by 3 bases and J by 11 bases, with 16 bases between them. The CDR3 sequence is CASSHLSNNEQYF. In DNA form, the CDR3 reads TGTGCCAGCAGCCACCTCAGTAACAATGAGCAGTACTTC.

The V gene is TRBV5-1, the J gene TRBJ2-3; 11 nucleotides align to TRBD2. The CDR3 consists of 16 residues. V lost 4 bases to trimming and J lost 0 bases; unmatched junction nucleotides: 4. Germline-derived CDR1 and CDR2 are SGHRS and YFSETQ. Here the CDR3 reads CASSGRTSGSTDTQYF. The CDR3 DNA is TGCGCCAGCAGCGGCAGGACTAGCGGGAGCACAGATACGCAGTATTTT.

The V gene is TRBV9, the J gene TRBJ2-3; 10 bases align to TRBD2. CDR3 length: 16 amino acids. CDR1 and CDR2 (germline): SGDLS, YYNGEE. The ends lost 0 bases at V and 1 base at J; junction bases unmatched: 2. The DNA of the CDR3 is TGTGCCAGCAGCGTAGTCCTAGCGGGGGGCACAGATACGCAGTATTTT. It is translated as CASSVVLAGGTDTQYF.

This clonotype was seen at least ten times. This chain joins TRBV4-2 and TRBJ2-3, with 7 bases that match TRBD1. Germline loops: CDR1 LGHNA, CDR2 YNFKEQ. Trimming took 4 bases from V and 0 from J; bases not matched to a gene: 4. The CDR3 is 15 residues long. The CDR3 bases are TGTGCCAGCAGCCGGCGGACAGGAAGCACAGATACGCAGTATTTT. Translation gives CASSRRTGSTDTQYF.

This clonotype has more than one count but fewer than ten. DNA for the CDR3: TGCGCCAGCAGCCAAGGAGCTAGCGGGAGTGGGAAGTTCTTC. As protein: CASSQGASGSGKFF. The rearrangement uses TRBV4-1 and TRBJ2-1, with 10 bases that match TRBD2. V was pared by 1 base and J by 14 bases, with 8 bases of the junction left unmatched. This CDR3 comprises 14 residues. The germline CDR1 and CDR2 sequences are MGHRA and YSYEKL.

The CDR3 sequence: CATSDLQREGTDTQYF. In DNA, the CDR3 is TGTGCCACCAGTGATTTGCAGCGGGAGGGCACAGATACGCAGTATTTT. The V gene is TRBV24-1, the J gene TRBJ2-3; TRBD2 matches 9 bases. Trimming removed 0 bases from V and 1 base from J; junction bases left unmatched: 1. CDR1 is KGHDR, CDR2 SFDVKD, per germline. This CDR3 has 16 residues.

The V call is TRBV12-3 or TRBV12-4, the J call TRBJ2-1, with D perhaps matching TRBD2 (7 bases). The germline V and J ends were trimmed by 6 bases and 6 bases, with 18 bases remaining between them. This CDR3 is built from 15 residues. The CDR3 spells CASSLGAPGGNEQFF. CDR3 bases: TGTGCCAGCAGCTTGGGGGCGCCGGGGGGCAATGAGCAGTTCTTC.

This clonotype was seen many times. This chain links TRBV29-1 with TRBJ2-1; D perhaps matches TRBD2 (6 bases). Germline V lookup: CDR1 SQVTM, CDR2 ANQGSEA. This CDR3 has 14 amino acids. The V and J ends lost 3 bases and 5 bases respectively, with 14 bases between them. This CDR3 is CSVDYGRKHNEQFF. DNA of the CDR3: TGCAGCGTTGACTACGGGAGAAAACACAATGAGCAGTTCTTC.

The V and J genes are TRBV5-4 and TRBJ1-1, with 8 bases matching TRBD1. The CDR3 is made up of 15 amino acids. The V and J ends lost 4 bases and 12 bases, in that order; junction bases with no gene match: 17. In germline, CDR1 is SGHNT, CDR2 YYREEE (reference sequence). In nucleotides, the CDR3 is TGTGCCAGCAGCACCTGGGACAGGCCGGCACTCAGGTCTTTCTTT. Protein: CASSTWDRPALRSFF.

The V and J genes are TRBV27 and TRBJ1-1; D might be TRBD1 (6 bases). Germline loops: CDR1 MNHEY, CDR2 SMNVEV (reference sequence). The CDR3 is made up of 13 amino acids. V was pared by 6 bases and J by 4 bases, with 12 bases between. The DNA for the CDR3 is TGTGCCAGCAGCCTAATGACAGGCACTGAAGCTTTCTTT. Translation: CASSLMTGTEAFF.